This TCR beta chain was retrieved from a study of PD-L1 blockade in urothelial cancer. Study in general: Patients commenced atezolizumab at some point between 2014 and 2015, and it was given at 1,200 mg intravenously every 3 weeks. Males with urothelial cancer arising in the bladder constituted about 85% of the roughly 30 patients. Median blood clonality was about 0.081, with 86,000 or so unique TCRs.

This sample's time point: pretreatment peripheral blood. PCRs were each spiked with synthetic TCR analog templates. Generated by immunoSEQ multiplex PCR, the TCRdb table keeps only in-frame clones and is missing some. The repertoire holds about 79,000 clones, with around 87% as singletons. CDR3 length: 14 residues. The ends were cut back, 4 bases at V and 2 bases at J, with 12 bases in the middle. Per the germline V gene, CDR1 is SGHDT and CDR2 is YYEEEE. The specimen was PBMCs, collected around atezolizumab (anti-PD-L1) treatment. This sequence was found in a man aged 55 to 69 with urothelial cancer. V gene TRBV5-6 combines with J gene TRBJ1-1, with D possibly matching TRBD1 (5 bases). CDR3 in amino acids: CASSPPQGNTEAFF. The CDR3 nucleotides read TGTGCCAGCAGCCCCCCTCAGGGTAACACTGAAGCTTTCTTT.